This TCR beta chain was profiled in a study of blood T cell repertoires in COVID-19. The wider study: Collection of acute and convalescent COVID-19 samples took place in the United States, Italy and Spain.

Notes on this clone: A junction end diverges from the germline sequence, so it may reflect a read error.

Using immunoSEQ multiplex PCR, the repertoire was profiled, and TCRdb retains in-frame clones only, with some absent. The sample consists of about 330,000 clones, approximately 89% of them appearing once. Donors in Cohort 3 counted as recovered after two negative PCRs, clearance, or symptom resolution. The CDR3 has 11 amino acids. Per the germline V gene, CDR1 is SGHTS and CDR2 is YDEGEE. The V gene is TRBV5-8, the J gene TRBJ1-1; the D is unclear. Sequencing was done on a sample of PBMCs or T cells enriched from blood (not recorded which). The sequence was collected from a woman in her thirties who had recovered from COVID-19. The CDR3 DNA reads as TGTGCCAGCAGCTTGGACCCTCTATCTATTTTT. It specifies CASSLDPLSIF.